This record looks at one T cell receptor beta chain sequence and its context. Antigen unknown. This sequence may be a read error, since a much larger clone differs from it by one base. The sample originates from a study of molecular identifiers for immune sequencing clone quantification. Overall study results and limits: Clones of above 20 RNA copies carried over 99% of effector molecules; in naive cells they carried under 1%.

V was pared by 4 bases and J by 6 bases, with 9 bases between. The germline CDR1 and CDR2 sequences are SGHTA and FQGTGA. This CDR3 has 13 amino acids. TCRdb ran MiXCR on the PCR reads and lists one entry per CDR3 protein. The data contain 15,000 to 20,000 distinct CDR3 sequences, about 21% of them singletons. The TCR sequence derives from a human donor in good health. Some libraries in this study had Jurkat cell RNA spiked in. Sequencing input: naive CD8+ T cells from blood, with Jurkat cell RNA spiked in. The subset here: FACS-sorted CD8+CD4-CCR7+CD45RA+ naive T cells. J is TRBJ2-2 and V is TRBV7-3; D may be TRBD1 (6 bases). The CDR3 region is CASSSTGPGELFF. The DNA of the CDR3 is TGTGCCAGCAGCTCTACAGGGCCCGGGGAGCTGTTTTTT.